Below, 27 T cell receptor beta chains from the same sample are listed, as sequenced in a study of T cell responses to AZD1222 COVID-19 vaccine. The assay was immunoSEQ multiplex PCR, and TCRdb's table has in-frame clones only and misses some. The sample lists 35,000 to 55,000 clones; roughly 75% were seen once. The material was peripheral blood, obtained 28 days after the second dose of the MenACWY control vaccine. The receptors stem from an adult who received the MenACWY meningococcal vaccine as a control.

The J gene is TRBJ1-1, the V gene TRBV6-2 or TRBV6-3, with a possible D match to TRBD1 (5 bases). Germline lookup yields CDR1 MNHEY and CDR2 SVGEGT. The CDR3 extends over 12 amino acids. Trimming left V 4 bases short and J 6 bases short, with 9 bases between. Here the CDR3 reads CASSWGGSEAFF. CDR3 DNA sequence: TGTGCCAGCAGTTGGGGGGGATCTGAAGCTTTCTTT.

This clone is classed as medium-sized (0.01 to 0.1%). Other nucleotide sequences from this sample produce the same CDR3. V is TRBV6-5 and J is TRBJ1-6; D is unclear. V dropped 6 bases and J dropped 2 bases, with 8 bases sitting between them. This CDR3 comprises 14 residues. Germline V CDR1 and CDR2: MNHEY, SVGAGI. In DNA, the CDR3 is TGTGCCAGCAGCGCCGGTCCCTATAATTCACCCCTCCACTTT. It encodes CASSAGPYNSPLHF.

This clone was picked up a small number of times. The chain couples TRBV4-1 to TRBJ2-1; D is undetermined. The germline V gene has CDR1 MGHRA and CDR2 YSYEKL. The length of the CDR3 is 15 residues. V lost 2 bases and J 2 bases, leaving 10 bases between the germline ends. CDR3 bases: TGCGCCAGCAGCCAATCTTTGCGGACCTACAATGAGCAGTTCTTC. Its protein product is CASSQSLRTYNEQFF.

The V call is TRBV2, the J call TRBJ1-4; tentative D call: TRBD1 (5 bases). CDR1 is SNHLY and CDR2 is FYNNEI in the germline V gene. The CDR3 covers 16 residues. Trimming cost V 6 bases and J 4 bases, with 18 bases left between them. CDR3 sequence reads: CASSGQGSGLNEKLFF. The CDR3 DNA reads as TGTGCCAGCAGCGGTCAGGGCTCCGGGCTTAATGAAAAACTGTTTTTT.

This clone was detected only a few times. The chain employs TRBV18 and TRBJ1-2, with D uncertain. V gave up 2 bases and J gave up 8 bases, with 15 bases separating them. The CDR3 consists of 14 residues. CDR1 is KGHSH and CDR2 is LQKENI in the germline V gene. The CDR3 spells CASSPKAGLEGYTF. CDR3 DNA: TGTGCCAGCTCACCAAAGGCGGGATTAGAGGGCTACACCTTC. The variable domain in full, with the rest retrieved from reference TRBV18 and TRBJ1-2, is NAGVMQNPRHLVRRRGQEARLRCSPMKGHSHVYWYRQLPEEGLKFMVYLQKENIIDESGMPKERFSAEFPKEGPSILRIQQVVRGDSAAYFCASSPKAGLEGYTFGSGTRLTVV.

V and J are TRBV25-1 and TRBJ2-3; D is unresolved. V was trimmed by 4 bases and J by 8 bases, leaving 16 bases between them. The CDR3 has 14 amino acids. Germline assignment: CDR1 MGHDK and CDR2 SYGVNS. CDR3 in amino acids: CASSANLGYSTQYF. CDR3 bases: TGTGCCAGCAGTGCTAACTTGGGGTATAGTACGCAGTATTTT.

The chain employs TRBV2 and TRBJ1-3; possibly TRBD1 for D (5 bases). V was clipped by 4 bases and J by 0 bases, with 10 bases between them. Germline CDR1 is SNHLY and CDR2 is FYNNEI. This CDR3 region has 15 residues. The CDR3 spells CASSAAGVSGNTIYF. CDR3 nucleotide sequence: TGTGCCAGCAGTGCGGCGGGGGTCTCTGGAAACACCATATATTTT.

This clone was seen a single time. The rearrangement links TRBV27 to TRBJ2-3; D call uncertain. The germline CDR1 and CDR2 sequences are MNHEY and SMNVEV (reference sequence). V was trimmed by 5 bases and J by 4 bases, leaving 16 bases between them. The CDR3 covers 15 residues. The CDR3 loop reads CASSRRWVAADTQYF. The DNA for the CDR3 is TGTGCCAGCAGTCGGCGGTGGGTGGCAGCAGATACGCAGTATTTT.

The chain has TRBV2 and TRBJ2-7; D could derive from TRBD1 or TRBD2 (6 bases each). This CDR3 spans 16 amino acids. Trimming pared 5 bases from V and 2 bases from J, leaving 19 bases between. Germline CDR1 reads SNHLY; CDR2 reads FYNNEI. CDR3 bases: TGTGCCAGCAGTCCGGAGGGGGGCAGGGCCCCCTACGAGCAGTACTTC. Its protein product is CASSPEGGRAPYEQYF. Combining the CDR3 with reference TRBV2 and TRBJ2-7 gives the whole variable domain EPEVTQTPSHQVTQMGQEVILRCVPISNHLYFYWYRQILGQKVEFLVSFYNNEISEKSEIFDDQFSVERPDGSNFTLKIRSTKLEDSAMYFCASSPEGGRAPYEQYFGPGTRLTVT.

This clone was recorded only once. The V and J genes are TRBV27 and TRBJ1-1; D remains unclear. This CDR3 is 13 amino acids long. Trimming shortened V by 3 bases and J by 5 bases, and 10 bases separated the two germline ends. Germline V gene sequence: CDR1 MNHEY, CDR2 SMNVEV (reference sequence). The chain's CDR3 is CASSFLGITEAFF. The DNA of the CDR3 is TGTGCCAGCAGTTTCTTGGGGATTACTGAAGCTTTCTTT.

The CDR3 nucleotides are TGTGCCACCAACAGGATGGGTAATGAAAAACTGTTTTTT. Residues: CATNRMGNEKLFF. The chain is built from TRBV24-1 and TRBJ1-4; D is possibly TRBD1 (5 bases). In germline, CDR1 is KGHDR, CDR2 SFDVKD. The CDR3 totals 13 residues. Trimming removed 8 bases at V and 4 bases at J, with 10 bases between.

This chain uses TRBV10-3 with TRBJ2-3; maybe TRBD2 (6 bases). V was cut by 10 bases and J by 2 bases, with 7 bases left in between. The CDR3 covers 11 residues. The germline V gene encodes CDR1 ENHRY and CDR2 SYGVKD. The CDR3 nucleotides read TGTGCCAGCGGGATCACAGATACGCAGTATTTT. The encoded protein is CASGITDTQYF.

The chain recombines TRBV5-4 with TRBJ2-2, with 9 bases lining up with TRBD2. The length of the CDR3 is 17 residues. J was trimmed by 6 bases and V by 2 bases; bases with no gene match: 11. Per germline, CDR1 SGHNT and CDR2 YYREEE (reference sequence). Written as DNA, the CDR3 is TGTGCCAGCAGCTTCGGCGGGGGGGCCTTTTTCGCCGGGGAGCTGTTTTTT. It specifies CASSFGGGAFFAGELFF.

CDR3 nucleotides: TGTGCCAGCAGTTACCAGCGTCCCCCAGGGGGGTCGCAGTACTTC. This translates into CASSYQRPPGGSQYF. The rearrangement joins TRBV6-6 to TRBJ2-7, with D perhaps TRBD1 (7 bases). V was cut by 2 bases and J by 9 bases, with 20 bases left in between. The germline V gene has CDR1 MNHNY and CDR2 SVGAGI (reference sequence). CDR3 size: 15 residues.

The V and J genes are TRBV21-1 and TRBJ1-1; TRBD1 is the table's D call, not checked against the DNA. TRBV21-1 has pseudogene status. The length of the CDR3 is 16 residues. The CDR3 sequence is CASSIWTVPMNTEAFF. The CDR3 nucleotides read TGTGCCAGCAGCATATGGACAGTCCCTATGAACACTGAAGCTTTCTTT.

In this sample, this clone turned up once. J is TRBJ2-1 and V is TRBV19; maybe TRBD2 (5 bases). CDR1 LNHDA and CDR2 SQIVND come from the germline V gene (reference sequence). Trimming shortened V by 6 bases and J by 2 bases, and 14 bases separated the two germline ends. CDR3 length: 15 amino acids. This CDR3 is CASSIMRVAYNEQFF. Written as DNA, the CDR3 is TGTGCCAGTAGCATAATGCGGGTTGCCTACAATGAGCAGTTCTTC.

The chain couples TRBV7-8 to TRBJ2-7; D unclear. Germline-derived CDR1 and CDR2 are SGHVS and FQNEAQ. The CDR3 is 14 residues long. Deletions cut 2 bases from V and 4 bases from J, with 12 bases between. The CDR3 sequence is CASSLTVKAYEQYV. The CDR3 region has the DNA TGTGCCAGCAGCTTAACAGTGAAGGCTTACGAGCAGTACGTC.

The chain employs TRBV18 and TRBJ2-5; 9 nucleotides match TRBD1. V was pared by 5 bases and J by 5 bases, with 9 bases of the junction left unmatched. The CDR3 runs 15 residues. Germline V gene sequence: CDR1 KGHSH, CDR2 LQKENI. The CDR3 loop is CASSSGQGKAETQYF. CDR3 DNA sequence: TGTGCCAGCTCATCGGGACAGGGAAAAGCGGAGACCCAGTACTTC.

The V call is TRBV4-2, the J call TRBJ1-6; D gene ambiguous. Germline CDR1 LGHNA, CDR2 YNFKEQ. The V and J ends lost 4 bases and 8 bases respectively, with 12 bases between them. CDR3 length equals 14 residues. Here the CDR3 reads CASSPPYSDSPLHF. The CDR3 DNA follows: TGTGCCAGCAGCCCACCTTATTCCGATTCACCCCTCCACTTT.

V is TRBV12-3 or TRBV12-4 and J is TRBJ1-3; D may be TRBD1 (5 bases). The length of the CDR3 is 12 residues. V was clipped by 6 bases and J by 4 bases, with 7 bases between them. The CDR3 DNA follows: TGTGCCAGCAGCAGACAGGGAAACACCATATATTTT. Translation: CASSRQGNTIYF.

J is TRBJ1-2 and V is TRBV11-2, with D unresolved. Germline values: CDR1 SGHAT, CDR2 FQNNGV. The V gene lost 5 bases and the J gene lost 6 bases, with 10 bases spanning the gap. The CDR3 has 12 residues. CDR3 nucleotide sequence: TGTGCCAGCAGCGCCGTGTCCGATGGCTACACCTTC. Protein product: CASSAVSDGYTF.

The genes are TRBV5-4 and TRBJ2-2; 8 bases agree with TRBD1. The CDR3 length is 14 residues. The germline gives CDR1 SGHNT, CDR2 YYREEE (reference sequence). The ends lost 5 bases at V and 3 bases at J; junction bases unmatched: 3. The CDR3 sequence: CASRRTGYTGELFF. The CDR3 DNA is TGTGCCAGCAGGAGGACAGGGTACACCGGGGAGCTGTTTTTT.

The V call is TRBV7-9, the J call TRBJ2-7; 8 nucleotides align to TRBD2. The CDR3 covers 14 residues. The germline V gene has CDR1 SEHNR and CDR2 FQNEAQ (reference sequence). J lost 2 bases, V lost 6 bases, and 6 bases had no gene match. CDR3 coding DNA: TGTGCCAGCAGTTCCAGCGGGAGAGCCTACGAGCAGTACTTC. Its protein product is CASSSSGRAYEQYF.

The chain is built from TRBV5-1 and TRBJ1-1; D gene ambiguous. The germline V gene has CDR1 SGHRS and CDR2 YFSETQ. The V end lost 2 bases, the J end lost 5 bases, and 10 bases lay between the germline ends. The CDR3 has 13 amino acids. The CDR3 DNA sequence: TGCGCCAGCAGCTTAACCCTGACTACTGAAGCTTTCTTT. It codes for CASSLTLTTEAFF.

This sequence joins TRBV6-6 and TRBJ1-5; 9 bases line up with TRBD1. CDR1 is MNHNY, CDR2 SVGAGI, per germline (reference sequence). This CDR3 contains 14 residues. V was pared by 8 bases and J by 4 bases, with 6 bases of the junction left unmatched. DNA of the CDR3: TGTGCCAGCGCCGGGACAGGGCAGAATCAGCCCCAGCATTTT. Residues: CASAGTGQNQPQHF.

This chain uses TRBV6-5 with TRBJ2-1; perhaps TRBD1 as D (5 bases). V was clipped by 5 bases and J by 8 bases, with 10 bases between them. Germline loops: CDR1 MNHEY, CDR2 SVGAGI. The CDR3 has 12 amino acids. CDR3 nucleotide sequence: TGTGCCAGCAGTCCCCAGGGATATGAGCAGTTCTTC. Translation gives CASSPQGYEQFF.

This clone has a handful of counts. The chain employs TRBV6-2 or TRBV6-3 and TRBJ2-6; D is ambiguous. The CDR3 sequence is 15 residues long. The germline V gene encodes CDR1 MNHEY and CDR2 SVGEGT. The V end lost 5 bases, the J end lost 1 base, and 9 bases lay between the germline ends. CDR3 region: CASSGYVSGANVLTF. Here the CDR3 DNA reads TGTGCCAGCAGTGGATATGTGTCTGGGGCCAACGTCCTGACTTTC.